This T cell receptor beta chain is from a study of shared clonotypes between healthy human individuals. Study in general: In total, the donors were two women and a few men aged 18 to 49.

Positive CCR7 selection of CD45RO-negative cells yielded the naive CD8 cells, and terminally differentiated effector memory CD45RA+ cells were excluded. Donors, without exception, were Caucasian adults residing in Nashville, Tennessee. Clones were sequenced by immunoSEQ multiplex PCR, and TCRdb holds only the in-frame ones, with some missing. The sample includes some 2.1 million clones, 85% to 95% of them seen just once. In regard to this clone: Its cognate antigen is unknown. Germline is not matched at one junction end, which may reflect a read error. The sample contains more than one DNA sequence encoding this CDR3.

Points from the study as a whole: Larger estimated richness was generally seen in naive subsets than in memory subsets. All-four-donor shared clonotypes had higher generation probabilities than non-shared clonotypes did.

This CDR3 has 14 residues. Germline values: CDR1 MNHEY, CDR2 SMNVEV (reference sequence). V and J are TRBV27 and TRBJ2-1, with 7 bases that match TRBD2. Sequencing was performed on naive CD8+ T cells from PBMCs. This TCR was recovered from a man younger than 30 in good health. Some clones in this sample may be carry-over from other donors' samples. The chain's CDR3 is CASSLLGLYNEQFF. CDR3 coding DNA: TGTGCCAGCAGCTTATTGGGACTATACAATGAGCAGTTCTTC.